These 4 T cell receptor beta chains came from one sample sequenced in a study of monozygotic twins with inflammatory bowel disease. For each CDR3 protein, TCRdb gives one entry from its re-call of the 5' RACE reads, without DNA. Its table records approximately 300,000 distinct CDR3 sequences. Source material: blood. The receptor source for this set is a human donor with ulcerative colitis or Crohn's disease, or a healthy co-twin of an affected twin (not recorded which).

V gene TRBV4-3 combines with J gene TRBJ2-1; absent DNA, TCRdb's TRBD1 call cannot be checked. This CDR3 has 14 residues. Germline CDR1 LGHNA, CDR2 YSLEER. The CDR3 spells CASSRTGGGNEQFF.

The CDR3 loop is CASSFQVRTINEQFF. The chain uses TRBV7-2 and TRBJ2-1. CDR1 SGHTA and CDR2 FQGNSA come from the germline V gene. The CDR3 length is 15 residues.

The rearrangement uses TRBV27 and TRBJ2-5; the D call from TCRdb, TRBD1, cannot be confirmed without DNA. The CDR3 loop spans 14 amino acids. Germline CDR1 is MNHEY and CDR2 is SMNVEV (reference sequence). The CDR3 reads CASSLWGDMETQYF.

CDR3 region: CASSHRGSSYNSPLHF. J is TRBJ1-6 and V is TRBV27; TCRdb reports TRBD1, a call that lacks DNA to check it against. CDR3 length equals 16 residues. Germline V gives CDR1 MNHEY, CDR2 SMNVEV (reference sequence).